This T cell receptor beta chain was captured in a study of cytotoxic CD8 clonotypes in ibrutinib-treated CLL. About the study: Among the patients, about a dozen presented as relapsed/refractory and 15 as treatment-naive; some 17 showed unmutated IGHV.

The method was immunoSEQ multiplex PCR; TCRdb's version includes in-frame clones alone and lacks a portion of them. This sample carries some 200,000 clones, around 75% of them seen once, and the ten largest clones take about 6.4%. With regard to this clone: Its antigen is not known.

Overall study findings and caveats: Stable or contracted on treatment, public clonotypes were also uncommon.

CDR3 size: 16 residues. Losses at the gene ends were 5 bases for V and 6 bases for J; bases not matched to a gene: 6. Per germline, CDR1 SGHTA and CDR2 FQGNSA. V usage is TRBV7-2 and J usage is TRBJ2-1, with 14 bases lining up with TRBD2. This clonotype was obtained from a human donor with chronic lymphocytic leukemia. Sequencing used PBMCs, obtained after 12 months of ibrutinib treatment. The CDR3 sequence: CASSQRTSGRINEQFF. CDR3 in DNA: TGTGCCAGCAGCCAAAGGACTAGCGGGAGGATCAATGAGCAGTTCTTC.